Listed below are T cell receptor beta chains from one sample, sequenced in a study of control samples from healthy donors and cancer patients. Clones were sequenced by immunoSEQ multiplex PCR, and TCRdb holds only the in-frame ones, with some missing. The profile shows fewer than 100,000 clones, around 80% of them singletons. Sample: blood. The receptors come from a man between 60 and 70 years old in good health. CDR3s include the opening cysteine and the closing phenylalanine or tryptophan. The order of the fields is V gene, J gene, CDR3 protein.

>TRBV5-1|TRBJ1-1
CASSLGRQGRGEAFF
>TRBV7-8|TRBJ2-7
CASSGKQGYEQYF
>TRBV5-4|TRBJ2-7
CASSLGGLLTYEQYF
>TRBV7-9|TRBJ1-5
CASSLEWDQPQHF
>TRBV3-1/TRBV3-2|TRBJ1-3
CASSPRTGSGRNTIYF
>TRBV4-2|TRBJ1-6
CASSQDRTGGNSPLHF
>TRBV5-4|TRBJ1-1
CASSPQGAGTEAFF
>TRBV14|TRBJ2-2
CASSQEGRRMGTGELFF
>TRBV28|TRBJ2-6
CASSRLGEKYSGANVLTF
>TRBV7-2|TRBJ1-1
CASSSQGAAEAFF
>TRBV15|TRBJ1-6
CATSRDRPQGPLSYNSPLHF
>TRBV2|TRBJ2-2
CASSEVRGPTGELFF
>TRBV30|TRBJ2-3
CAWSLGTGEATQYF
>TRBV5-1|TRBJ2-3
CASSLGENTDTQYF